This TCR beta chain was sequenced for a study of radiation and T cells in renal cell carcinoma. Study-level background: Nephrectomy followed 15 Gy stereotactic body radiation by 4 weeks.

Clones were read by immunoSEQ multiplex PCR, and TCRdb kept only the in-frame ones, dropping some. The sample shows some 60,000 clones, 70% to 80% of them seen only once. For this clone: Its antigen is still unknown.

Study-wide points: In blood, top tumor clones expanded by 2 weeks, shrinking by 4.

The germline gives CDR1 SEHNR, CDR2 FQNEAQ (reference sequence). The CDR3 is 14 amino acids. V was pared by 2 bases and J by 5 bases, with 12 bases between. Noted time point: blood 2 weeks post-SBRT. Indicated treatment: 15 Gy SBRT to primary tumor, nephrectomy 4 weeks later. Radiation-treated patients gave blood at baseline, week 2 and week 4. The chain links TRBV7-9 to TRBJ1-1, with a tentative D call TRBD1 (6 bases). The clonotype originates from a man in his sixties with renal cell carcinoma. Sample: blood, taken from a patient whose treatment included radiotherapy and nephrectomy. CDR3 protein: CASSLRGARTEAFF. The CDR3 nucleotides read TGTGCCAGCAGCTTAAGGGGGGCTAGGACTGAAGCTTTCTTT.